The 19 T cell receptor beta chains below come from one sample, sequenced in a study of CD8+ T cells in alopecia areata. As to treatment: oral pan-JAK inhibitor, 5-10 mg twice daily. RNA was extracted and reverse transcribed into cDNA as the sequencing template. Assay: immunoSEQ multiplex PCR; the TCRdb copy retains only in-frame clones and omits some. The table shows around 160,000 clones, with roughly 60% occurring only once. The sample was CD4+ T cells sorted from blood, taken at week 24, from a patient treated with tofacitinib. The receptors originated from a human donor with alopecia areata.

The rearrangement uses TRBV4-1 and TRBJ2-2; D is perhaps TRBD2 (7 bases). CDR1 is MGHRA and CDR2 is YSYEKL in the germline V gene. This CDR3 is 14 amino acids long. V shed 1 base and J shed 14 bases, with 17 bases lying between them. CDR3 nucleotides: TGCGCCAGCAGCCAAGTGGGGGGGCGCAGGAACCTGTTTTTT. Its protein is CASSQVGGRRNLFF.

The V call is TRBV7-8, the J call TRBJ2-1; 14 bases align to TRBD2. V dropped 8 bases and J dropped 6; count of bases not matched to a gene: 3. The CDR3 loop spans 14 amino acids. Per the germline V gene, CDR1 is SGHVS and CDR2 is FQNEAQ. The CDR3 protein is CASRGTSGGNEQFF. In nucleotides, the CDR3 is TGTGCCAGCCGCGGGACTAGCGGGGGCAATGAGCAGTTCTTC.

The chain links TRBV7-9 to TRBJ1-1, with unresolved D. The CDR3 totals 11 residues. Trimming removed 5 bases at V and 8 bases at J, with 9 bases between. Germline CDR1 is SEHNR and CDR2 is FQNEAQ (reference sequence). CDR3 bases: TGTGCCAGCAGCCGAGAGGCGGAAGCTTTCTTT. Protein product: CASSREAEAFF.

This sequence joins TRBV10-3 and TRBJ2-7, with 9 bases matching TRBD2. V was pared by 3 bases and J by 5 bases, with 14 bases of the junction left unmatched. The CDR3 is 17 amino acids. Germline CDR1 and CDR2: ENHRY and SYGVKD. The DNA of the CDR3 is TGTGCCATCAGTGATAAGCGGGGGGTCACTCCCCCCCACGAGCAGTACTTC. It is translated as CAISDKRGVTPPHEQYF.

The chain carries TRBV29-1 and TRBJ1-4; tentatively, D is TRBD1 (5 bases). The length of the CDR3 is 15 residues. Germline lookup yields CDR1 SQVTM and CDR2 ANQGSEA. The V end lost 2 bases, the J end lost 8 bases, and 18 bases lay between the germline ends. Here the CDR3 reads CSVEIGTASGEKLFF. The CDR3 bases are TGCAGCGTTGAAATCGGGACCGCCTCTGGGGAAAAACTGTTTTTT.

J is TRBJ2-3 and V is TRBV30; no definite D call. Germline lookup yields CDR1 GTSNPN and CDR2 SVGIG (reference sequence). The V end lost 3 bases, the J end lost 0 bases, and 7 bases lay between the germline ends. The CDR3 length is 13 residues. In DNA form, the CDR3 reads TGTGCCTGGAGGACTTCAAGCACAGATACGCAGTATTTT. Translated: CAWRTSSTDTQYF.

This clone was picked up many times. This chain joins TRBV30 and TRBJ1-5, with unresolved D. The ends were cut back, 0 bases at V and 4 bases at J, with 10 bases in the middle. Germline CDR1 and CDR2: GTSNPN and SVGIG (reference sequence). This CDR3 is built from 14 residues. The CDR3 DNA sequence: TGTGCCTGGAGTGTGACACAAGGGAATCAGCCCCAGCATTTT. The encoded protein is CAWSVTQGNQPQHF.

The chain joins TRBV25-1 to TRBJ2-5; TRBD2 agrees at 10 bases. The length of the CDR3 is 15 residues. Germline CDR1 and CDR2: MGHDK and SYGVNS. With 3 bases clipped from V and 5 bases from J, the junction kept 6 bases outside the gene matches. Written as DNA, the CDR3 is TGTGCCAGCAGTGACTACGGACTAGCGGCGGAGACCCAGTACTTC. It is translated as CASSDYGLAAETQYF.

This clone has just a few counts. The genes are TRBV11-1 and TRBJ2-4, with TRBD1 matching over 7 bases. The germline V gene encodes CDR1 SGHAT and CDR2 FQDESV (reference sequence). Trimming removed 4 bases from V and 15 bases from J; junction bases left unmatched: 6. The CDR3 contains 11 residues. Written as DNA, the CDR3 is TGTGCCAGCAGCTCGGGACAGCTTGGGTACTTC. It encodes CASSSGQLGYF.

V is TRBV14 and J is TRBJ2-5, with D hard to call. The CDR3 consists of 14 residues. Trimming took 2 bases from V and 4 from J, leaving 11 bases between them. Germline V lookup: CDR1 SGHDN, CDR2 FVKESK. CDR3 coding DNA: TGTGCCAGCAGCCAACACCAATCGGGAGAGACCCAGTACTTC. Translating it yields CASSQHQSGETQYF.

This chain uses TRBV4-2 with TRBJ2-2; 9 bases line up with TRBD1. CDR1 is LGHNA and CDR2 is YNFKEQ in the germline V gene. J was trimmed by 6 bases and V by 5 bases; bases with no gene match: 7. This CDR3 is built from 15 residues. Here the CDR3 reads CASSKTGGAPGELFF. The CDR3 DNA sequence: TGTGCCAGCAGCAAAACAGGGGGCGCCCCCGGGGAGCTGTTTTTT.

On this clone itself: Other DNA sequences in the same sample also yield this CDR3. The chain combines TRBV10-3 with TRBJ2-5; D not resolved. This CDR3 has 12 residues. CDR1 ENHRY and CDR2 SYGVKD come from the germline V gene. Trimming stripped 0 bases from V and 5 bases from J, with 4 bases between. CDR3 nucleotides: TGTGCCATCAGTGAGTCAGGGGAGACCCAGTACTTC. This translates into CAISESGETQYF.

The V gene is TRBV29-1, the J gene TRBJ2-7; D is unclear. V was shortened by 8 bases and J by 6 bases, with 20 bases between the two germline ends. The CDR3 length is 13 residues. Germline V gene data show CDR1 as SQVTM and CDR2 as ANQGSEA. CDR3 in amino acids: CSYRPGLKGEQYF. CDR3 sequence (DNA): TGCAGCTACAGACCCGGGCTCAAGGGCGAGCAGTACTTC.

This chain joins TRBV30 and TRBJ1-1, with D unresolved. The CDR3 is made up of 15 amino acids. Germline loops: CDR1 GTSNPN, CDR2 SVGIG (reference sequence). V was trimmed by 3 bases and J by 3 bases, leaving 17 bases between them. The CDR3 loop is CAWSLGSGRDTEAFF. In DNA form, the CDR3 reads TGTGCCTGGAGCCTAGGGTCGGGGAGGGACACTGAAGCTTTCTTT. Full variable domain (missing parts from reference TRBV30 and TRBJ1-1): SQTIHQWPATLVQPVGSPLSLECTVEGTSNPNLYWYRQAAGRGLQLLFYSVGIGQISSEVPQNLSASRPQDRQFILSSKKLLLSDSGFYLCAWSLGSGRDTEAFFGQGTRLTVV.

The genes are TRBV2 and TRBJ1-1; D is unclear. The CDR3 sequence is 13 residues long. In germline, CDR1 is SNHLY, CDR2 FYNNEI. Trimming took off 11 bases at V and 1 base at J, with 14 bases between the two ends. The CDR3 DNA reads TGTGCCGGAGGGCGATCAGCGAACACTGAAGCTTTCTTT. Translated, it gives CAGGRSANTEAFF.

The CDR3 bases are TGTGCCTGGAGTGAGTCGGGACGGACCATTGCGCAGTACTTC. Its translation: CAWSESGRTIAQYF. The chain employs TRBV30 and TRBJ2-7; D may match TRBD1 or TRBD2 (5 bases each). The CDR3 is 14 residues long. V was clipped by 1 base and J by 9 bases, with 19 bases between them. In germline, CDR1 is GTSNPN, CDR2 SVGIG (reference sequence). Supplemented by reference TRBV30 and TRBJ2-7, the full variable domain reads SQTIHQWPATLVQPVGSPLSLECTVEGTSNPNLYWYRQAAGRGLQLLFYSVGIGQISSEVPQNLSASRPQDRQFILSSKKLLLSDSGFYLCAWSESGRTIAQYFGPGTRLTVT.

There are a few counts of this clone. The chain couples TRBV7-9 to TRBJ1-5; D gene uncertain. Germline CDR1 and CDR2: SEHNR and FQNEAQ (reference sequence). Trimming stripped 2 bases from V and 5 bases from J, with 4 bases between. CDR3 size: 12 residues. CDR3 nucleotide sequence: TGTGCCAGCAGCTTACTAGATCAGCCCCAGCATTTT. Protein: CASSLLDQPQHF.

This clone was seen only a few times. The chain has TRBV30 and TRBJ1-1; weak D call: TRBD1 (5 bases). This CDR3 region has 12 residues. Per germline, CDR1 GTSNPN and CDR2 SVGIG (reference sequence). V lost 5 bases to trimming and J lost 11 bases, with 18 bases between them. The CDR3 loop reads CAWGGPHLGAFF. CDR3 nucleotides: TGTGCCTGGGGGGGACCCCATTTAGGCGCTTTCTTT.

This clone has more than one count but fewer than ten. The CDR3: CASSPLAGYQETQYF. In nucleotides, the CDR3 is TGTGCCAGCAGCCCCCTAGCGGGGTACCAAGAGACCCAGTACTTC. J is TRBJ2-5 and V is TRBV4-2; the match to TRBD2 covers 9 bases. Germline V CDR1 and CDR2: LGHNA, YNFKEQ. CDR3 length: 15 residues. Trimming at V came to 4 bases and at J to 0 bases, leaving 3 bases not matched to a gene.